This is a list of T cell receptor beta chains from one sample in a study of blood T cell repertoires in COVID-19. Libraries were prepared by immunoSEQ multiplex PCR; TCRdb keeps only in-frame clonotypes and omits some of them. The sample includes 45,000 to 65,000 clones, around 91% of them seen just once. Sequencing input: peripheral blood. The receptors originated from a human donor in a cohort sampled during active COVID-19. The CDR3 runs from the conserved cysteine through the conserved F or W. The D gene is left open where the match is weak.

>TRBV28|TRBJ1-2|NA
CASSLARGYGYTF
>TRBV7-8|TRBJ2-7|NA
CASSSRQVPYEQYF
>TRBV7-3|TRBJ2-2|NA
CASSFGPGELFF
>TRBV2|TRBJ2-7|NA
CASSEEALSGDEQYF
>TRBV6-5|TRBJ2-3|NA
CASSSGAVDTQYF
>TRBV27|TRBJ2-6|NA
CASRWTASGANVLTF
>TRBV3-1/TRBV3-2|TRBJ1-2|NA
CASSQGGTNYGYTF
>TRBV9|TRBJ2-5|TRBD2
CASREGLAPSTQYF
>TRBV4-1|TRBJ2-6|NA
CASSQDRGRGTSGANVLTF
>TRBV5-1|TRBJ2-7|TRBD1
CASSTGGGLSEQYF
>TRBV6-6|TRBJ1-1|TRBD1
CASRPLDRGPAEAFF
>TRBV9|TRBJ2-2|NA
CASSVGRDANTGELFF